The 16 T cell receptor beta chains presented below share a single source sample, sequenced in a study of T-cell memory formation after mild COVID-19. MiXCR, run by TCRdb on the 5' RACE reads, gives a single entry per CDR3 protein. The sample yields about 560,000 distinct CDR3 sequences, roughly 22% seen once. Material: PBMCs or a T cell subset sorted from them (not recorded which). Every receptor here comes from an adult woman who had mild COVID-19 (a few samples of this study predate the infection). Cell type and time point are not known.

This clonotype was observed a few times. V and J are TRBV5-1 and TRBJ2-7; 7 bases line up with TRBD2. Germline V lookup: CDR1 SGHRS, CDR2 YFSETQ. There are 20 residues in the CDR3. V lost 4 bases, J lost 2 bases, and 24 bases stayed unmatched. CDR3 in DNA: TGCGCCAGCAGCGTATCCCCCCGACTCGGCGGGGGTAATACAACCTACGAGCAGTACTTC. Translated: CASSVSPRLGGGNTTYEQYF.

The rearrangement links TRBV7-3 to TRBJ2-2; D is ambiguous. The CDR3 consists of 14 residues. Trimming removed 4 bases at V and 4 bases at J, with 10 bases between. Germline lookup yields CDR1 SGHTA and CDR2 FQGTGA. DNA of the CDR3: TGTGCCAGCAGCTCGGTAACCGGCACCGGGGAGCTGTTTTTT. Translated: CASSSVTGTGELFF.

This clonotype was observed a handful of times. The V gene is TRBV5-1, the J gene TRBJ1-1; D call uncertain. The CDR3 runs to 15 residues. V lost 4 bases and J lost 1, with 14 bases in between. From germline, CDR1 is SGHRS and CDR2 YFSETQ. CDR3 coding DNA: TGCGCCAGCAGCCCCCGATTAGGCCCGAACACTGAAGCTTTCTTT. It is translated as CASSPRLGPNTEAFF.

This clonotype was detected a few times. V is TRBV12-3 or TRBV12-4 and J is TRBJ1-5; 7 positions match TRBD1. The CDR3 sequence is 16 residues long. J gave up 2 bases and V 5 bases, and 9 bases lay outside the gene matches. CDR3 loop: CASSTAPGTGNQPQHF. Written as DNA, the CDR3 is TGTGCCAGCAGTACCGCACCCGGGACAGGCAATCAGCCCCAGCATTTT.

The chain employs TRBV15 and TRBJ1-4; D remains unclear. Per the germline V gene, CDR1 is LNHNV and CDR2 is YYDKDF (reference sequence). The CDR3 extends over 16 amino acids. V lost 0 bases, J lost 3 bases, and 11 bases lay in between. CDR3 sequence (DNA): TGTGCCACCAGCAGAGAGTTACCGGGCTCTAATGAAAAACTGTTTTTT. This translates into CATSRELPGSNEKLFF.

V usage is TRBV20-1 and J usage is TRBJ2-5, with D uncertain. This CDR3 has 11 amino acids. Trimming removed 0 bases at V and 3 bases at J, with 2 bases between. Per germline, CDR1 DFQATT and CDR2 SNEGSKA (reference sequence). Here the CDR3 DNA reads TGCAGTGCTAGAGAGGAAGAGACCCAGTACTTC. This translates into CSAREEETQYF.

The CDR3 reads CATSRGGTLDNEQFF. The CDR3 nucleotides are TGTGCCACCAGCAGAGGAGGGACCTTGGACAATGAGCAGTTCTTC. The chain links TRBV15 to TRBJ2-1; the D call may be TRBD1 or TRBD2 (5 bases each). The CDR3 runs to 15 residues. With 1 base removed from V and 5 bases from J, the gap between germline ends came to 12 bases. Germline CDR1 reads LNHNV; CDR2 reads YYDKDF (reference sequence).

The J gene is TRBJ1-2, the V gene TRBV3-1; a weak D match, TRBD1 (6 bases). Trimming left V 3 bases short and J 4 bases short, with 18 bases between. CDR3 length: 16 amino acids. CDR1 is LGHDT, CDR2 YNNKEL, per germline (reference sequence). CDR3 nucleotide sequence: TGTGCCAGCAGCCATTACAGGGAACAGGAGATCTATGGCTACACCTTC. Translating gives CASSHYREQEIYGYTF. Full variable domain (rest looked up from reference TRBV3-1 and TRBJ1-2): DTAVSQTPKYLVTQMGNDKSIKCEQNLGHDTMYWYKQDSKKFLKIMFSYNNKELIINETVPNRFSPKSPDKAHLNLHINSLELGDSAVYFCASSHYREQEIYGYTFGSGTRLTVV.

This clonotype was counted between two and nine times. The chain combines TRBV18 with TRBJ1-5, with TRBD1 identical over 7 bases. CDR1 is KGHSH, CDR2 LQKENI, per germline. V trimming: 3 bases; J trimming: 11 bases; junction bases outside the gene matches: 16. The CDR3 sequence is 16 residues long. CDR3 in amino acids: CASSPEAGVTGDSQHF. The CDR3 nucleotides read TGTGCCAGCTCACCCGAGGCGGGGGTTACAGGGGATTCCCAGCATTTT.

This chain links TRBV24-1 with TRBJ2-5; 8 bases agree with TRBD1. With V trimmed by 0 bases and J by 5 bases, 7 bases remained unmatched. Germline loops: CDR1 KGHDR, CDR2 SFDVKD. The CDR3 runs to 16 residues. CDR3 sequence (DNA): TGTGCCACCAGTGATTTGCGGTTTGACAGGGGTGAGACCCAGTACTTC. Its translation is CATSDLRFDRGETQYF.

This clonotype was counted only a few times. This chain links TRBV4-2 with TRBJ2-5; TRBD2 matches 8 bases. The CDR3 extends over 17 amino acids. Unmatched junction bases numbered 6, after V lost 0 bases and J lost 0 bases. Germline V gene lookup returns CDR1 LGHNA and CDR2 YNFKEQ. The CDR3 DNA is TGTGCCAGCAGCCAAGATACGCCTAGCGGGTACCAAGAGACCCAGTACTTC. It encodes CASSQDTPSGYQETQYF.

V gene TRBV7-9 combines with J gene TRBJ1-1; 9 bases agree with TRBD1. This CDR3 spans 12 amino acids. The germline V gene has CDR1 SEHNR and CDR2 FQNEAQ (reference sequence). V lost 3 bases to trimming and J lost 11 bases; unmatched junction nucleotides: 4. The CDR3 spells CASSFSDRGAFF. The CDR3 nucleotides are TGTGCCAGCAGCTTTTCTGACAGGGGGGCTTTCTTT.

This clonotype was detected only a few times. The V call is TRBV5-1, the J call TRBJ2-2; 8 bases match TRBD2. Losses at the gene ends were 4 bases for V and 2 bases for J; bases not matched to a gene: 4. Per germline, CDR1 SGHRS and CDR2 YFSETQ. The CDR3 has 15 residues. Here the CDR3 reads CASSLSGVNTGELFF. Here the CDR3 DNA reads TGCGCCAGCAGCCTTAGCGGGGTTAACACCGGGGAGCTGTTTTTT.

This clonotype was seen a few times. V and J are TRBV6-1 and TRBJ2-7, with TRBD1 matching over 11 bases. Trimming cost V 6 bases and J 6 bases; bases outside gene matches: 7. From germline, CDR1 is MNHNS and CDR2 SASEGT. The CDR3 is 14 residues long. CDR3 nucleotides: TGTGCCAGCAGGGCCGGGACAGGGGGAAGCGAGCAGTACTTC. Encoded protein: CASRAGTGGSEQYF.

The rearrangement links TRBV7-9 to TRBJ2-1; D gene uncertain. Trimming stripped 2 bases from V and 8 bases from J, with 10 bases between. Germline CDR1 is SEHNR and CDR2 is FQNEAQ (reference sequence). CDR3 length equals 13 residues. CDR3 loop: CASSLWADDEQFF. For the CDR3, the DNA is TGTGCCAGCAGCTTATGGGCGGACGATGAGCAGTTCTTC.

This clonotype was detected only a few times. This rearrangement joins TRBV5-1 to TRBJ2-1; 10 bases map to TRBD2. This CDR3 comprises 15 residues. The germline CDR1 and CDR2 sequences are SGHRS and YFSETQ. Losses at the gene ends were 4 bases for V and 9 bases for J; bases not matched to a gene: 10. The CDR3 loop is CASSVSGGAASEQFF. CDR3 nucleotide sequence: TGCGCCAGCAGCGTAAGCGGGGGGGCAGCGAGTGAGCAGTTCTTC. The whole variable domain, remainder taken from reference TRBV5-1 and TRBJ2-1, is KAGVTQTPRYLIKTRGQQVTLSCSPISGHRSVSWYQQTPGQGLQFLFEYFSETQRNKGNFPGRFSGRQFSNSRSEMNVSTLELGDSALYLCASSVSGGAASEQFFGPGTRLTVL.